The 27 T cell receptor beta chains in this list originate from one sample, sequenced in a study of identical twins. TCRdb re-analysed the 5' RACE reads in MiXCR, keeping a single row per CDR3 protein. Here the sample spans about 720,000 distinct CDR3 sequences, 8.6% being singletons. These data were likewise used in another study, on yellow fever vaccine responses in identical twins.

Input material: PBMCs. The origin of the receptors is a woman under 30 in good health.

This clonotype was picked up a small number of times. This chain joins TRBV12-3 or TRBV12-4 and TRBJ2-7; D gene unclear. V was shortened by 5 bases and J by 7 bases, with 21 bases between the two germline ends. This CDR3 region has 15 residues. The DNA for the CDR3 is TGTGCCAGCAGTACCCCGCGGTCGGCCGCCTCGGAGCAGTACTTC. Translated: CASSTPRSAASEQYF.

The chain recombines TRBV20-1 with TRBJ2-7; TRBD1 aligns across 7 bases. CDR3 length equals 15 residues. V dropped 0 bases and J dropped 0; count of bases not matched to a gene: 5. Germline V gives CDR1 DFQATT, CDR2 SNEGSKA (reference sequence). CDR3 sequence reads: CSARDPAGGSYEQYF. The CDR3 DNA reads TGCAGTGCTAGAGATCCGGCAGGGGGCTCCTACGAGCAGTACTTC.

This clonotype appeared a few times. The chain is built from TRBV2 and TRBJ2-7; weak D call: TRBD2 (7 bases). The germline CDR1 and CDR2 sequences are SNHLY and FYNNEI. The V gene lost 7 bases and the J gene lost 3 bases, with 19 bases spanning the gap. This CDR3 is built from 15 residues. CDR3 DNA: TGTGCCAGCAAATGGACGGGGGGCGAAAACTACGAGCAGTACTTC. This sequence encodes CASKWTGGENYEQYF.

The chain links TRBV12-3 or TRBV12-4 to TRBJ1-1, with D unclear. V was pared by 7 bases and J by 1 base, with 16 bases between. This CDR3 region has 15 residues. CDR3: CASTSVREANTEAFF. In DNA form, the CDR3 reads TGTGCCAGCACCTCCGTCCGGGAGGCGAACACTGAAGCTTTCTTT.

This clonotype was recorded many times. The V gene is TRBV7-9, the J gene TRBJ2-7; no firm D call. This CDR3 comprises 11 residues. CDR1 and CDR2 from the germline V gene are SEHNR and FQNEAQ (reference sequence). V lost 9 bases and J 1 base, leaving 7 bases between the germline ends. The CDR3 loop is CASGKSYEQYF. CDR3 sequence (DNA): TGTGCCAGTGGTAAATCCTACGAGCAGTACTTC.

At least ten counts were recorded for this clonotype. CDR3 loop: CAWSVTVVSGELFF. Written as DNA, the CDR3 is TGTGCCTGGAGTGTAACAGTCGTATCGGGAGAGCTGTTTTTT. The chain is built from TRBV30 and TRBJ2-2; D might be TRBD2 (5 bases). This CDR3 has 14 amino acids. Germline values: CDR1 GTSNPN, CDR2 SVGIG (reference sequence). Deletions cut 0 bases from V and 11 bases from J, with 16 bases between.

The V gene is TRBV2, the J gene TRBJ1-1; the D is unclear. The V end lost 7 bases, the J end lost 0 bases, and 15 bases lay between the germline ends. The germline V gene has CDR1 SNHLY and CDR2 FYNNEI. The CDR3 spans 15 residues. The CDR3 sequence is CASNGPQGMNTEAFF. Written as DNA, the CDR3 is TGTGCCAGCAACGGCCCCCAAGGGATGAACACTGAAGCTTTCTTT.

This clonotype was recorded many times. This chain connects TRBV18 to TRBJ2-1; D unresolved. Trimming pared 8 bases from V and 4 bases from J, leaving 9 bases between. The germline CDR1 and CDR2 sequences are KGHSH and LQKENI. This CDR3 is built from 12 residues. DNA of the CDR3: TGTGCCAGCAGCCCGCGATACAATGAGCAGTTCTTC. This codes for CASSPRYNEQFF.

This clonotype was counted a few times. The chain couples TRBV5-1 to TRBJ2-5; 8 nucleotides agree with TRBD1. The CDR3 runs to 13 residues. Germline assignment: CDR1 SGHRS and CDR2 YFSETQ. After removal of 4 bases from V and 4 bases from J, the junction contained 3 bases not matched to a gene. This chain's CDR3 is CASSPDRGETQYF. The CDR3 DNA sequence: TGCGCCAGCAGCCCTGACAGGGGAGAGACCCAGTACTTC.

This clonotype was observed many times. The chain links TRBV10-3 to TRBJ2-5; possible D gene TRBD1, 6 bases. Germline CDR1 is ENHRY and CDR2 is SYGVKD. This CDR3 is built from 13 residues. Trimming left V 10 bases short and J 2 bases short, with 14 bases between. DNA of the CDR3: TGTGCCACCGAAGGACAGATGCAAGAGACCCAGTACTTC. It specifies CATEGQMQETQYF.

The chain carries TRBV28 and TRBJ2-5; tentatively, D is TRBD2 (5 bases). Between the trimmed V and J ends, which lost 2 bases and 4 bases, there was a span of 17 bases. The CDR3 is 16 amino acids. Germline-derived CDR1 and CDR2 are MDHEN and SYDVKM. CDR3 protein: CASSLRKRKVGETQYF. CDR3 bases: TGTGCCAGCAGTTTACGGAAGCGGAAAGTGGGAGAGACCCAGTACTTC.

This clonotype has a count of ten or more. At one end, the junction sequence differs from germline, possibly due to a read error. The V and J genes are TRBV3-1 and TRBJ2-5; unclear D gene. The CDR3 runs to 12 residues. Germline CDR1 and CDR2: LGHDT and YNNKEL (reference sequence). The CDR3 DNA sequence: TGCGCCAGCAGCCAAGATGGAGAGACCCAGTACTTC. Protein product: CASSQDGETQYF.

This clonotype turned up a few times. The rearrangement joins TRBV29-1 to TRBJ1-2, with D hard to call. The CDR3 length is 12 residues. Germline loops: CDR1 SQVTM, CDR2 ANQGSEA. V gave up 5 bases and J gave up 8 bases, with 15 bases separating them. The CDR3 here is CSVWGTRGGYTF. For the CDR3, the DNA is TGCAGCGTTTGGGGTACCCGCGGCGGCTACACCTTC. Complete variable domain (other parts from reference TRBV29-1 and TRBJ1-2): SAVISQKPSRDICQRGTSLTIQCQVDSQVTMMFWYRQQPGQSLTLIATANQGSEATYESGFVIDKFPISRPNLTFSTLTVSNMSPEDSSIYLCSVWGTRGGYTFGSGTRLTVV.

This rearrangement joins TRBV6-2 or TRBV6-3 to TRBJ2-1; 12 bases line up with TRBD1. After removal of 4 bases from V and 6 bases from J, the junction contained 7 bases not matched to a gene. The CDR3 totals 16 residues. Germline V CDR1 and CDR2: MNHEY, SVGEGT. The CDR3 spells CASSSTGTGGFNEQFF. DNA for the CDR3: TGTGCCAGCAGTTCGACCGGGACAGGGGGCTTCAATGAGCAGTTCTTC.

A few counts support this clonotype. This chain uses TRBV30 with TRBJ2-2; TRBD1 or TRBD2 may be the D gene (5 bases each). Germline V CDR1 and CDR2: GTSNPN, SVGIG (reference sequence). V was shortened by 4 bases and J by 6 bases, with 9 bases between the two germline ends. CDR3 length: 12 residues. The CDR3 sequence is CAWTSGPGELFF. In nucleotides, the CDR3 is TGTGCCTGGACCTCGGGACCCGGGGAGCTGTTTTTT.

This clonotype has just a few counts. The V and J genes are TRBV20-1 and TRBJ2-3; 11 bases agree with TRBD2. V was clipped by 6 bases and J by 5 bases; unmatched bases: 10. Germline V gene lookup returns CDR1 DFQATT and CDR2 SNEGSKA (reference sequence). There are 15 residues in the CDR3. The CDR3 coding sequence is TGCAGTGCAGCAAGACCTAGCGGGAGGATAGATACGCAGTATTTT. This sequence encodes CSAARPSGRIDTQYF.

V gene TRBV18 combines with J gene TRBJ2-7; D is undetermined. V lost 5 bases to trimming and J lost 4 bases, with 12 bases between them. The CDR3 extends over 13 amino acids. Germline V gives CDR1 KGHSH, CDR2 LQKENI. CDR3 DNA sequence: TGTGCCAGCTCAGAGAACTCAGGTTACGAGCAGTACTTC. Translated: CASSENSGYEQYF.

This sequence joins TRBV5-1 and TRBJ1-1; TRBD1 matches 7 bases. This CDR3 contains 14 residues. Germline assignment: CDR1 SGHRS and CDR2 YFSETQ. V was pared by 3 bases and J by 2 bases, with 4 bases of the junction left unmatched. Here the CDR3 reads CASSWDSANTEAFF. In DNA, the CDR3 is TGCGCCAGCAGCTGGGACAGCGCCAACACTGAAGCTTTCTTT.

The chain combines TRBV6-6 with TRBJ2-7, with D possibly being TRBD1 (6 bases). Per germline, CDR1 MNHNY and CDR2 SVGAGI (reference sequence). The CDR3 totals 13 residues. V was cut by 7 bases and J by 7 bases, with 17 bases left in between. CDR3 residues: CASTKRGGSEQYF. As DNA, the CDR3 is TGTGCCAGCACCAAAAGAGGGGGATCTGAGCAGTACTTC.

The table lists this clonotype with many counts. V gene TRBV27 combines with J gene TRBJ2-3; 11 bases align to TRBD1. This CDR3 is 16 amino acids long. The germline V gene encodes CDR1 MNHEY and CDR2 SMNVEV (reference sequence). The trim removed 3 bases at V and 6 bases at J, leaving 8 bases unmatched. CDR3 DNA: TGTGCCAGCAGTTTGGGACAGGGGGACCTTCGGGATACGCAGTATTTT. Amino acid sequence: CASSLGQGDLRDTQYF.

The sample holds a few counts of this clonotype. The J gene is TRBJ1-1, the V gene TRBV20-1; unclear D gene. The CDR3 loop spans 11 amino acids. Germline V lookup: CDR1 DFQATT, CDR2 SNEGSKA (reference sequence). Between the trimmed V and J ends, which lost 1 base and 8 bases, there was a span of 8 bases. This chain's CDR3 is CSARGVSEAFF. The DNA of the CDR3 is TGCAGTGCTAGAGGCGTTTCCGAAGCTTTCTTT.

This clonotype was seen more than once but under ten times. The CDR3 DNA sequence: TGCAGTGCTAGTCTAAACATACGAAGCGATGAGCAGTTCTTC. It yields the protein CSASLNIRSDEQFF. The chain uses TRBV20-1 and TRBJ2-1; D uncertain. Trimming took off 3 bases at V and 8 bases at J, with 17 bases between the two ends. This CDR3 has 14 amino acids. Germline V gives CDR1 DFQATT, CDR2 SNEGSKA (reference sequence).

This clonotype was counted ten times or more. This rearrangement joins TRBV7-9 to TRBJ2-5; 14 positions agree with TRBD2. The junction had 4 bases not matched to a gene; V was cut back by 4 bases and J by 3 bases. Germline V gene sequence: CDR1 SEHNR, CDR2 FQNEAQ (reference sequence). The CDR3 consists of 16 residues. The CDR3 DNA sequence: TGTGCCAGCAGCTATCCGGGACTAGCGGGGGAAGAGACCCAGTACTTC. Translated, it gives CASSYPGLAGEETQYF.

This clonotype was recorded a few times. The chain employs TRBV11-3 and TRBJ2-3; maybe TRBD1 (5 bases). The CDR3 is 17 residues long. The V end lost 0 bases, the J end lost 2 bases, and 15 bases lay between the germline ends. Germline V gene data show CDR1 as SGHNT and CDR2 as YENEEA. The CDR3 here is CASSLDSRVWDTDTQYF. The CDR3 coding sequence is TGTGCCAGCAGCTTAGATTCCAGGGTATGGGACACAGATACGCAGTATTTT. Full variable domain (remainder filled in from reference TRBV11-3 and TRBJ2-3): EAGVVQSPRYKIIEKKQPVAFWCNPISGHNTLYWYLQNLGQGPELLIRYENEEAVDDSQLPKDRFSAERLKGVDSTLKIQPAELGDSAVYLCASSLDSRVWDTDTQYFGPGTRLTVL.

The chain has TRBV18 and TRBJ2-1; D gene ambiguous. Germline CDR1 and CDR2: KGHSH and LQKENI. The V gene lost 0 bases and the J gene lost 7 bases, with 7 bases spanning the gap. CDR3 length equals 13 residues. The CDR3 region is CASSPPVVNEQFF. The CDR3 DNA reads as TGTGCCAGCTCACCACCGGTCGTAAATGAGCAGTTCTTC.

There are many counts of this clonotype. V is TRBV29-1 and J is TRBJ2-7; D not certain. This CDR3 comprises 12 residues. V was clipped by 4 bases and J by 2 bases, with 9 bases between them. CDR1 is SQVTM and CDR2 is ANQGSEA in the germline V gene. CDR3 coding DNA: TGCAGCGTTGGTACCGGACCCTACGAGCAGTACTTC. Translating gives CSVGTGPYEQYF.

V is TRBV6-2 or TRBV6-3 and J is TRBJ2-7; 8 bases agree with TRBD1. Germline V gene lookup returns CDR1 MNHEY and CDR2 SVGEGT. Unmatched junction bases numbered 5, after V lost 6 bases and J lost 1 base. This CDR3 has 14 residues. The CDR3 loop is CASRSTGGSYEQYF. In nucleotides, the CDR3 is TGTGCCAGCAGATCAACAGGGGGATCCTACGAGCAGTACTTC.